One and the same sample provided the 28 T cell receptor beta chains below, sequenced in a study of cytomegalovirus exposure and HLA in healthy donors. The PCR contained 60 Vbeta and 13 Jbeta primers. Produced via immunoSEQ multiplex PCR; TCRdb's table is partial and in-frame only. The sample records 150,000 to 200,000 clones, 75% to 90% being singletons. The specimen was PBMCs. The receptor set was obtained from a boy younger than 18 in good health and CMV-seronegative.

J is TRBJ2-7 and V is TRBV6-1, with 8 bases that match TRBD1. The germline CDR1 and CDR2 sequences are MNHNS and SASEGT. The CDR3 spans 15 residues. J gave up 5 bases and V 3 bases, and 9 bases lay outside the gene matches. The CDR3 nucleotides read TGTGCCAGCAGTGATGCGGACAGGGTTAGGAACGAGCAGTACTTC. Translating gives CASSDADRVRNEQYF.

This chain joins TRBV30 and TRBJ1-1, with 8 nucleotides matching TRBD1. This CDR3 region has 13 residues. With 2 bases clipped from V and 5 bases from J, the junction kept 4 bases outside the gene matches. Germline values: CDR1 GTSNPN, CDR2 SVGIG (reference sequence). DNA for the CDR3: TGTGCCTGGAGTAGAACAGGGGGGACTGAAGCTTTCTTT. It is translated as CAWSRTGGTEAFF.

The sample holds a few counts of this clone. The rearrangement joins TRBV6-1 to TRBJ1-5; D uncertain. The CDR3 is 12 amino acids. Trimming removed 5 bases from V and 5 bases from J, with 7 bases in between. Germline V lookup: CDR1 MNHNS, CDR2 SASEGT. CDR3 sequence reads: CASSSPHQPQHF. For the CDR3, the DNA is TGTGCCAGCAGTTCTCCCCATCAGCCCCAGCATTTT.

Notes on this clone: The junction departs from germline at one end; a sequencing error may be responsible. The chain combines TRBV7-9 with TRBJ2-1, with D perhaps TRBD1 (6 bases). Germline CDR1 reads SEHNR; CDR2 reads FQNEAQ (reference sequence). The CDR3 contains 12 residues. This chain's CDR3 is CSSSLQGNEQFF. CDR3 nucleotide sequence: TGTTCCAGCAGCCTACAGGGTAATGAGCAGTTCTTC.

This clone was found a few times. This chain connects TRBV4-3 to TRBJ2-7; D unclear. The CDR3 extends over 14 amino acids. Germline values: CDR1 LGHNA, CDR2 YSLEER. V lost 0 bases, J lost 0 bases, and 6 bases lay in between. In nucleotides, the CDR3 is TGCGCCAGCAGCCAAGACTCGAGCTCCTACGAGCAGTACTTC. Its protein is CASSQDSSSYEQYF.

This sequence joins TRBV9 and TRBJ2-3, with 8 bases identical to TRBD1. Germline trimming cut 4 bases from V and 2 bases from J; bases unmatched to any gene: 3. This CDR3 region has 14 residues. In germline, CDR1 is SGDLS, CDR2 YYNGEE. CDR3 DNA: TGTGCCAGCAGCACAGGGGGTCCCACAGATACGCAGTATTTT. This encodes CASSTGGPTDTQYF.

The chain recombines TRBV29-1 with TRBJ1-2, with a possible D match to TRBD1 (5 bases). The ends were cut back, 5 bases at V and 3 bases at J, with 10 bases in the middle. This CDR3 is built from 12 residues. Per germline, CDR1 SQVTM and CDR2 ANQGSEA. The CDR3 region has the DNA TGCAGCGTTTTGCCGGGGGACTATGGCTACACCTTC. Protein: CSVLPGDYGYTF. The variable domain in full, with the rest retrieved from reference TRBV29-1 and TRBJ1-2, is SAVISQKPSRDICQRGTSLTIQCQVDSQVTMMFWYRQQPGQSLTLIATANQGSEATYESGFVIDKFPISRPNLTFSTLTVSNMSPEDSSIYLCSVLPGDYGYTFGSGTRLTVV.

V and J are TRBV4-3 and TRBJ1-4; D is unclear. The CDR3 has 16 residues. The ends were cut back, 3 bases at V and 4 bases at J, with 15 bases in the middle. Germline V lookup: CDR1 LGHNA, CDR2 YSLEER. The CDR3 region is CASSHYGGELNEKLFF. The CDR3, as DNA: TGCGCCAGCAGCCACTATGGTGGGGAGCTTAATGAAAAACTGTTTTTT.

The table lists this clone with a count of one. V and J are TRBV6-1 and TRBJ2-7, with TRBD1 matching over 8 bases. The length of the CDR3 is 13 residues. The V and J ends lost 6 bases and 5 bases, in that order; junction bases with no gene match: 6. Germline V gene sequence: CDR1 MNHNS, CDR2 SASEGT. This chain's CDR3 is CASSGQDRDEQYF. The CDR3 DNA reads as TGTGCCAGCAGCGGACAGGACAGGGACGAGCAGTACTTC.

V gene TRBV6-5 combines with J gene TRBJ1-1; 11 nucleotides agree with TRBD1. Per the germline V gene, CDR1 is MNHEY and CDR2 is SVGAGI. With 0 bases clipped from V and 6 bases from J, the junction kept 3 bases outside the gene matches. This CDR3 is 15 amino acids long. The CDR3 sequence: CASSYSWTGGPEAFF. The CDR3 DNA is TGTGCCAGCAGTTACTCCTGGACAGGGGGCCCTGAAGCTTTCTTT.

This sequence joins TRBV15 and TRBJ1-1, with D hard to call. Germline V gives CDR1 LNHNV, CDR2 YYDKDF (reference sequence). This CDR3 is 14 amino acids long. With 2 bases removed from V and 0 bases from J, the gap between germline ends came to 7 bases. CDR3 DNA: TGTGCCACCAGCAGACAGAACCTGAACACTGAAGCTTTCTTT. This translates into CATSRQNLNTEAFF.

This clone showed up just a few times. V usage is TRBV7-6 and J usage is TRBJ2-7; 7 bases align to TRBD1. Trimming at V came to 7 bases and at J to 0 bases, leaving 9 bases not matched to a gene. This CDR3 comprises 15 residues. Germline V CDR1 and CDR2: SGHVS, FNYEAQ. CDR3 protein: CASTSGGTSSYEQYF. Here the CDR3 DNA reads TGTGCCAGCACATCAGGGGGTACTAGCTCCTACGAGCAGTACTTC.

Comments on this clone: Other DNA sequences from this sample encode an identical CDR3 as well. This chain connects TRBV5-4 to TRBJ1-1; a possible D gene is TRBD1 (5 bases). CDR1 and CDR2 (germline): SGHNT, YYREEE (reference sequence). Trimming removed 2 bases at V and 1 base at J, with 9 bases between. The CDR3 extends over 14 amino acids. The CDR3 nucleotides are TGTGCCAGCAGCTTTCTCGGGGGGAACACTGAAGCTTTCTTT. This codes for CASSFLGGNTEAFF.

This clone has more than one count but fewer than ten. The rearrangement uses TRBV19 and TRBJ1-4; 7 positions agree with TRBD1. The CDR3 sequence is 15 residues long. V lost 3 bases, J lost 5 bases, and 6 bases stayed unmatched. The germline V gene encodes CDR1 LNHDA and CDR2 SQIVND (reference sequence). The CDR3 sequence is CASSIYRGSNEKLFF. CDR3 bases: TGTGCCAGTAGTATCTACAGGGGATCAAATGAAAAACTGTTTTTT.

The chain is built from TRBV30 and TRBJ1-5, with D possibly being TRBD1 (6 bases). The CDR3 length is 14 residues. Per germline, CDR1 GTSNPN and CDR2 SVGIG (reference sequence). V was clipped by 0 bases and J by 9 bases, with 15 bases between them. The DNA for the CDR3 is TGTGCCTGGAGTGTGAGGACAGCCAGATCGCCCCAGCATTTT. Translation: CAWSVRTARSPQHF.

The J gene is TRBJ1-6, the V gene TRBV6-5, with 7 positions matching TRBD1. The CDR3 runs to 16 residues. The V and J ends lost 0 bases and 3 bases, in that order; junction bases with no gene match: 2. CDR1 and CDR2 from the germline V gene are MNHEY and SVGAGI. CDR3 coding DNA: TGTGCCAGCAGTTACTCGCGACAGGGCTATAATTCACCCCTCCACTTT. It specifies CASSYSRQGYNSPLHF.

The rearrangement uses TRBV2 and TRBJ2-1; the D gene is possibly TRBD2 (5 bases). CDR1 is SNHLY, CDR2 FYNNEI, per germline. V dropped 4 bases and J dropped 9 bases, with 19 bases sitting between them. This CDR3 is 15 amino acids long. The DNA for the CDR3 is TGTGCCAGCAGTGGGCTTCTCGGAGGTAATTTTGAGCAGTTCTTC. It translates to CASSGLLGGNFEQFF.

This clone is a singleton in its sample. V usage is TRBV7-3 and J usage is TRBJ1-3; D perhaps matches TRBD1 (5 bases). CDR3 length: 16 residues. Trimming removed 6 bases from V and 7 bases from J, with 22 bases in between. The germline V gene encodes CDR1 SGHTA and CDR2 FQGTGA. This CDR3 is CASSSIGGVASNTIYF. DNA of the CDR3: TGTGCCAGCAGTTCTATCGGGGGGGTGGCTTCGAACACCATATATTTT.

This sequence joins TRBV11-3 and TRBJ2-7; D might be TRBD2 (5 bases). Germline CDR1 is SGHNT and CDR2 is YENEEA. The CDR3 runs to 15 residues. V was cut by 2 bases and J by 7 bases, with 18 bases left in between. This CDR3 reads CASSLRAGPSGEQYF. CDR3 DNA sequence: TGTGCCAGCAGCTTACGGGCAGGACCCTCGGGAGAGCAGTACTTC.

The chain employs TRBV2 and TRBJ1-3, with D possibly being TRBD1 (6 bases). Trimming shortened V by 4 bases and J by 4 bases, and 14 bases separated the two germline ends. Germline loops: CDR1 SNHLY, CDR2 FYNNEI. The CDR3 totals 15 residues. Here the CDR3 reads CASSAGHRPGNTIYF. In nucleotides, the CDR3 is TGTGCCAGCAGTGCGGGACACCGTCCCGGAAACACCATATATTTT.

The rearrangement links TRBV4-1 to TRBJ2-5; the match to TRBD2 covers 13 bases. After removal of 0 bases from V and 5 bases from J, the junction contained 6 bases not matched to a gene. CDR1 MGHRA and CDR2 YSYEKL come from the germline V gene. CDR3 length: 17 amino acids. The chain's CDR3 is CASSQDGLAGVGETQYF. The CDR3 DNA reads TGCGCCAGCAGCCAAGACGGACTAGCGGGAGTCGGTGAGACCCAGTACTTC.

This clone showed up just a few times. The chain couples TRBV27 to TRBJ2-7, with TRBD1 matching over 9 bases. Trimming took 2 bases from V and 4 from J; bases not matched to a gene: 3. CDR3 length: 14 amino acids. From germline, CDR1 is MNHEY and CDR2 SMNVEV (reference sequence). The CDR3 nucleotides are TGTGCCAGCAGTTTAGGACAGGGGAGTTACGAGCAGTACTTC. This gives the protein CASSLGQGSYEQYF.

The J gene is TRBJ2-4, the V gene TRBV6-1; TRBD1 is a possible D gene (6 bases). Trimming pared 6 bases from V and 4 bases from J, leaving 7 bases between. The CDR3 consists of 12 residues. Germline V lookup: CDR1 MNHNS, CDR2 SASEGT. The CDR3 DNA sequence: TGTGCCAGCAGCGGACAGAAAAACATTCAGTACTTC. This translates into CASSGQKNIQYF.

The rearrangement uses TRBV18 and TRBJ2-4; 8 bases match TRBD1. CDR3 length: 15 residues. The V gene end was trimmed by 3 bases and the J gene end by 2 bases; junction bases not matched to a gene: 3. Germline V gene data show CDR1 as KGHSH and CDR2 as LQKENI. DNA of the CDR3: TGTGCCAGCTCACCCGGGGACAGGCCCAAAAACATTCAGTACTTC. Translation: CASSPGDRPKNIQYF.

This clone has more than one count but fewer than ten. The chain employs TRBV21-1 and TRBJ1-5; the DNA was not compared with TRBD1, the D call given in the table. TRBV21-1 is shown as a pseudogene. This CDR3 has 20 residues. The CDR3 region has the DNA TGTGCCAGCAGTCTCTCCAAATCCGCCACAGGGAGAGGTAGCAATCAGCCCCAGCATTTT. As protein: CASSLSKSATGRGSNQPQHF.

This chain joins TRBV6-1 and TRBJ2-6, with 8 nucleotides matching TRBD1. Trimming took 4 bases from V and 2 from J; bases not matched to a gene: 7. Looked up from germline, CDR1 is MNHNS and CDR2 is SASEGT. The CDR3 covers 17 residues. CDR3 sequence (DNA): TGTGCCAGCAGTGTCACAGGGGGTAACCCTGGGGCCAACGTCCTGACTTTC. This encodes CASSVTGGNPGANVLTF.

The chain carries TRBV4-1 and TRBJ2-1; 8 nucleotides align to TRBD2. Germline V gene sequence: CDR1 MGHRA, CDR2 YSYEKL. The CDR3 has 16 residues. With V trimmed by 4 bases and J by 0 bases, 5 bases remained unmatched. CDR3 DNA: TGCGCCAGCAGCCGGAGTAGCGGGGTCTCCTACAATGAGCAGTTCTTC. This encodes CASSRSSGVSYNEQFF.

V and J are TRBV6-4 and TRBJ2-1; 8 bases map to TRBD2. V trimming: 5 bases; J trimming: 0 bases; junction bases outside the gene matches: 3. Germline V gives CDR1 MRHNA, CDR2 SNTAGT. The CDR3 is made up of 15 amino acids. This chain's CDR3 is CASSWREASYNEQFF. CDR3 sequence (DNA): TGTGCCAGCAGTTGGCGGGAGGCCTCCTACAATGAGCAGTTCTTC.